Shown below are 13 T cell receptor beta chains from a single sample sequenced in a study of blood T cell repertoires in COVID-19. The repertoire was sequenced with immunoSEQ multiplex PCR; TCRdb's copy has only in-frame clones and lacks some. The table has some 250,000 clones, 85% to 90% seen once; the top ten hold roughly 9%. Input material: PBMCs or T cells enriched from blood (not recorded which). The receptors were gathered from a man aged 35-49 years who had recovered from COVID-19.

The rearrangement uses TRBV7-2 and TRBJ2-2, with D tentatively TRBD2 (5 bases). Looked up from germline, CDR1 is SGHTA and CDR2 is FQGNSA. V lost 0 bases and J lost 1, with 9 bases in between. This CDR3 spans 16 amino acids. The CDR3, as DNA: TGTGCCAGCAGCTTAGCTGGCGGGTTGAACACCGGGGAGCTGTTTTTT. Protein sequence: CASSLAGGLNTGELFF.

The genes are TRBV7-8 and TRBJ1-2; 7 bases fit TRBD1. Germline lookup yields CDR1 SGHVS and CDR2 FQNEAQ. The V and J ends lost 7 bases and 4 bases, in that order; junction bases with no gene match: 15. This CDR3 region has 16 residues. The CDR3 region is CASTIERGRLFYGYTF. The DNA of the CDR3 is TGTGCCAGCACCATCGAAAGGGGGCGGCTTTTCTATGGCTACACCTTC.

V and J are TRBV5-1 and TRBJ1-1; 9 nucleotides align to TRBD1. Trimming at V came to 4 bases and at J to 1 base, leaving 5 bases not matched to a gene. This CDR3 has 15 amino acids. Germline V gene data show CDR1 as SGHRS and CDR2 as YFSETQ. The DNA of the CDR3 is TGCGCCAGCAGCGAAGGGACAGGGTGGAACACTGAAGCTTTCTTT. It specifies CASSEGTGWNTEAFF. The full variable domain, its missing parts supplied by reference TRBV5-1 and TRBJ1-1, is KAGVTQTPRYLIKTRGQQVTLSCSPISGHRSVSWYQQTPGQGLQFLFEYFSETQRNKGNFPGRFSGRQFSNSRSEMNVSTLELGDSALYLCASSEGTGWNTEAFFGQGTRLTVV.

J is TRBJ1-4 and V is TRBV21-1; the DNA was not compared with TRBD1, the D call given in the table. TRBV21-1 is a documented pseudogene. The CDR3 covers 18 residues. In DNA, the CDR3 is TGTGCCAGCAGCAACCGGGACAGGGGAGTTGCAACTAATGAAAAACTGTTTTTT. Translating gives CASSNRDRGVATNEKLFF.

The chain carries TRBV5-1 and TRBJ2-1; 10 bases match TRBD2. Germline CDR1 is SGHRS and CDR2 is YFSETQ. CDR3 length: 19 amino acids. V lost 0 bases to trimming and J lost 4 bases; unmatched junction nucleotides: 13. CDR3 in amino acids: CASSLARERGGLFYNEQFF. CDR3 bases: TGCGCCAGCAGCTTGGCCCGGGAGCGGGGGGGCCTGTTTTACAATGAGCAGTTCTTC. Complete variable domain (other parts from reference TRBV5-1 and TRBJ2-1): KAGVTQTPRYLIKTRGQQVTLSCSPISGHRSVSWYQQTPGQGLQFLFEYFSETQRNKGNFPGRFSGRQFSNSRSEMNVSTLELGDSALYLCASSLARERGGLFYNEQFFGPGTRLTVL.

This chain connects TRBV6-6 to TRBJ1-1; 9 bases line up with TRBD1. The J segment lost 0 bases and the V segment lost 5 bases, leaving 10 bases of the junction unmatched. The CDR3 has 17 residues. CDR1 is MNHNY and CDR2 is SVGAGI in the germline V gene (reference sequence). CDR3: CASSQGQGAVVNTEAFF. The CDR3 DNA is TGTGCCAGCAGTCAGGGACAGGGCGCCGTTGTGAACACTGAAGCTTTCTTT.

The rearrangement joins TRBV7-9 to TRBJ1-6; D gene uncertain. The CDR3 covers 17 residues. V was clipped by 5 bases and J by 6 bases, with 20 bases between them. CDR1 SEHNR and CDR2 FQNEAQ come from the germline V gene (reference sequence). CDR3 in DNA: TGTGCCAGCAGCACAACATCCGAGGGCGGGTCTAATTCACCCCTCCACTTT. Protein: CASSTTSEGGSNSPLHF.

This clone was seen more than once but under ten times. V usage is TRBV11-3 and J usage is TRBJ1-4; no clear D gene. The germline gives CDR1 SGHNT, CDR2 YENEEA. The V end lost 2 bases, the J end lost 6 bases, and 10 bases lay between the germline ends. The CDR3 is made up of 14 amino acids. The CDR3, as DNA: TGTGCCAGCAGCTTAAACGAGATGGATGAAAAACTGTTTTTT. The encoded protein is CASSLNEMDEKLFF.

This clone was counted only a few times. The rearrangement joins TRBV6-2 or TRBV6-3 to TRBJ1-2, with D perhaps TRBD1 (5 bases). The germline V and J ends were trimmed by 2 bases and 8 bases, with 12 bases remaining between them. The germline CDR1 and CDR2 sequences are MNHEY and SVGEGT. This CDR3 is 13 amino acids long. CDR3 in DNA: TGTGCCAGCAGTTACCCAGGGTCTAGAGGCTACACCTTC. The encoded protein is CASSYPGSRGYTF.

The chain combines TRBV4-2 with TRBJ2-7; 10 positions match TRBD2. From germline, CDR1 is LGHNA and CDR2 YNFKEQ. The CDR3 length is 17 residues. V gave up 1 base and J gave up 5 bases; unmatched junction bases: 11. CDR3: CASSQALAGVFLDEQYF. CDR3 nucleotides: TGTGCCAGCAGCCAAGCCCTAGCGGGGGTTTTCCTAGACGAGCAGTACTTC.

The V and J genes are TRBV11-2 and TRBJ2-5, with D perhaps TRBD1 (6 bases). CDR1 is SGHAT, CDR2 FQNNGV, per germline. CDR3 length: 16 amino acids. Trimming removed 0 bases at V and 4 bases at J, with 15 bases between. The CDR3 loop reads CASSLEQGLYGETQYF. In DNA, the CDR3 is TGTGCCAGCAGCTTAGAACAGGGCCTATATGGAGAGACCCAGTACTTC.

The V gene is TRBV18, the J gene TRBJ1-1; 7 bases agree with TRBD1. Trimming removed 4 bases from V and 1 base from J; junction bases left unmatched: 15. The CDR3 spans 18 residues. CDR1 KGHSH and CDR2 LQKENI come from the germline V gene. The CDR3 DNA follows: TGTGCCAGCTCACGCATCCCCCCTACAGGGGCGGAGAACACTGAAGCTTTCTTT. Its translation: CASSRIPPTGAENTEAFF.

V and J are TRBV29-1 and TRBJ2-2; 9 nucleotides match TRBD2. The CDR3 consists of 16 residues. Trimming removed 4 bases from V and 4 bases from J; junction bases left unmatched: 10. Germline assignment: CDR1 SQVTM and CDR2 ANQGSEA. The CDR3 loop reads CSVVGGAGGVTGELFF. The CDR3 nucleotides read TGCAGCGTTGTAGGAGGAGCGGGAGGTGTCACCGGGGAGCTGTTTTTT.